These 5 T cell receptor beta chains were sequenced from one sample in a study of PD-L1 blockade in urothelial cancer. Method: immunoSEQ multiplex PCR; TCRdb's copy keeps in-frame clones and lacks some. The table lists tens of thousands of clones, about 89% of them singletons. Time point in this sample: peripheral blood 6 weeks after treatment start. Here the sequenced sample was PBMCs, taken around atezolizumab (anti-PD-L1) treatment. The origin of the receptors is a man in his 70s with urothelial cancer.

The V gene is TRBV7-6, the J gene TRBJ1-5; 7 bases fit TRBD1. J lost 16 bases, V lost 5 bases, and 11 bases had no gene match. This CDR3 contains 12 residues. Germline assignment: CDR1 SGHVS and CDR2 FNYEAQ. DNA of the CDR3: TGTGCCAGCAGCCCTCGACAGGGCGGACTCCATTTT. The encoded protein is CASSPRQGGLHF.

The chain carries TRBV7-2 and TRBJ1-4, with D perhaps TRBD1 (5 bases). V lost 2 bases and J lost 8, with 12 bases in between. The CDR3 has 14 amino acids. CDR1 and CDR2 from the germline V gene are SGHTA and FQGNSA. CDR3 loop: CASSLRGSIEKLFF. CDR3 DNA: TGTGCCAGCAGCTTAAGGGGAAGTATCGAAAAACTGTTTTTT. The entire variable domain, with the rest obtained from reference TRBV7-2 and TRBJ1-4, is as follows: GAGVSQSPSNKVTEKGKDVELRCDPISGHTALYWYRQSLGQGLEFLIYFQGNSAPDKSGLPSDRFSAERTGGSVSTLTIQRTQQEDSAVYLCASSLRGSIEKLFFGSGTQLSVL.

This clone has a single count. V and J are TRBV5-4 and TRBJ2-1; TRBD2 matches 12 bases. V lost 5 bases and J lost 0; bases outside the gene matches: 12. Germline loops: CDR1 SGHNT, CDR2 YYREEE (reference sequence). The CDR3 runs 19 residues. CDR3: CASSSPGLAGGPSYNEQFF. Here the CDR3 DNA reads TGTGCCAGCAGTTCCCCTGGGCTAGCGGGAGGGCCCTCCTACAATGAGCAGTTCTTC.

The rearrangement joins TRBV9 to TRBJ2-2, with D uncertain. Deletions cut 3 bases from V and 1 base from J, with 13 bases between. The CDR3 length is 16 residues. Per the germline V gene, CDR1 is SGDLS and CDR2 is YYNGEE. In nucleotides, the CDR3 is TGTGCCAGCAGCGACCTGGCTAGTGGGAACACCGGGGAGCTGTTTTTT. This translates into CASSDLASGNTGELFF.

This chain connects TRBV9 to TRBJ2-3; TRBD2 is a possible D gene (5 bases). V was pared by 0 bases and J by 6 bases, with 11 bases between. The CDR3 has 14 residues. From germline, CDR1 is SGDLS and CDR2 YYNGEE. For the CDR3, the DNA is TGTGCCAGCAGCGTAGACCTAGCTGGCGATACGCAGTATTTT. Translating it yields CASSVDLAGDTQYF.